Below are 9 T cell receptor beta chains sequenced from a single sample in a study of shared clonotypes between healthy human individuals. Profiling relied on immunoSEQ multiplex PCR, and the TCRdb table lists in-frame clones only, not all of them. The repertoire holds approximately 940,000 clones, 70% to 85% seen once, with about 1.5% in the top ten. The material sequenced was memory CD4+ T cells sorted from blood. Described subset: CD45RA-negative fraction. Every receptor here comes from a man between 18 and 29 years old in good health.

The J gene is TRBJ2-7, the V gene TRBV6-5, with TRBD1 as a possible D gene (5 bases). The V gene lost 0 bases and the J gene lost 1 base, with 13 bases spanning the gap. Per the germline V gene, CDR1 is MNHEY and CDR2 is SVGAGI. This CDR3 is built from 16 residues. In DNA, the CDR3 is TGTGCCAGCAGTTACTCGTCCAGGGTGGGATCCTACGAGCAGTACTTC. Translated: CASSYSSRVGSYEQYF.

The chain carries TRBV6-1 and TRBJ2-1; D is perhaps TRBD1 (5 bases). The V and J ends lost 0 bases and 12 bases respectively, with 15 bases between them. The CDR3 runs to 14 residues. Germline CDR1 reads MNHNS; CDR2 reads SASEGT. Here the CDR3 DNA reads TGTGCCAGCAGTGAAGCAAGCCGGACCACAGGGCAGTTCTTC. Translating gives CASSEASRTTGQFF.

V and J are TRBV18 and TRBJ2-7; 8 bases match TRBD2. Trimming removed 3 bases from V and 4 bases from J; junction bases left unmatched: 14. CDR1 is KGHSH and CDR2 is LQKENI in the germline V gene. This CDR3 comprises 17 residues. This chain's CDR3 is CASSPRGAGDLRYEQYF. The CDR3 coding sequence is TGTGCCAGCTCACCCCGCGGAGCGGGAGATCTGCGTTACGAGCAGTACTTC.

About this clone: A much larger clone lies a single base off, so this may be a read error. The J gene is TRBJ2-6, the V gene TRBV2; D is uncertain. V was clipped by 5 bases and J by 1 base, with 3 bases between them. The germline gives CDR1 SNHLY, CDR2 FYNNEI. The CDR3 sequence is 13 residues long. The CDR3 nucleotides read TGTGCCAGCAGTAAATCTGGGGCCAACGTCCTGACTTTC. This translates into CASSKSGANVLTF.

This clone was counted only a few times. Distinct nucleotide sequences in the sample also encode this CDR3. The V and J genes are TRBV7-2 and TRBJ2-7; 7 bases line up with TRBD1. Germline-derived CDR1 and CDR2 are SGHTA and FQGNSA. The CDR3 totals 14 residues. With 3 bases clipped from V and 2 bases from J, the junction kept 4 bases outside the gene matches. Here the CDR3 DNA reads TGTGCCAGCAGCTTGACAGGGCCCGCCTACGAGCAGTACTTC. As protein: CASSLTGPAYEQYF.

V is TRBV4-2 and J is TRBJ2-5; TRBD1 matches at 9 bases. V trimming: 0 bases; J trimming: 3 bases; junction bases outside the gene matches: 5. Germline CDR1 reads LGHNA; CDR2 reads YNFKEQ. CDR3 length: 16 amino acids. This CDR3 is CASSQDAGQGKETQYF. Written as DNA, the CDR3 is TGTGCCAGCAGCCAAGATGCGGGACAGGGAAAAGAGACCCAGTACTTC.

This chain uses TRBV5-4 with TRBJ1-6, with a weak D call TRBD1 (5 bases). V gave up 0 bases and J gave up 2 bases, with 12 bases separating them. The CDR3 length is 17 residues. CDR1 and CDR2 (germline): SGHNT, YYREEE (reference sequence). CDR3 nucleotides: TGTGCCAGCAGCTTGGGGGGGGAAGGCACCTATAATTCACCCCTCCACTTT. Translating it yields CASSLGGEGTYNSPLHF. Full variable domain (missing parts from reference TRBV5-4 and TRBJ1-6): ETGVTQSPTHLIKTRGQQVTLRCSSQSGHNTVSWYQQALGQGPQFIFQYYREEENGRGNFPPRFSGLQFPNYSSELNVNALELDDSALYLCASSLGGEGTYNSPLHFGNGTRLTVT.

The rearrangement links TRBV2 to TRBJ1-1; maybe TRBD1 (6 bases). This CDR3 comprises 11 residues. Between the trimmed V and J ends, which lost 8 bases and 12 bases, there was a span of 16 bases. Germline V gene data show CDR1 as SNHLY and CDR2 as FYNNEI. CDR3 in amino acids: CASGTDSRSFF. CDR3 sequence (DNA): TGTGCCAGCGGGACGGACAGCCGGTCTTTCTTT.

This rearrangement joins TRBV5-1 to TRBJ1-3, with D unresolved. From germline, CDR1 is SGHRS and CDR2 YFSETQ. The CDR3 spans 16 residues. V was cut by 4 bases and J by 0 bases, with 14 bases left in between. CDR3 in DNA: TGCGCCAGCAGCCCGAGCGGGCACACCTCTGGAAACACCATATATTTT. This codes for CASSPSGHTSGNTIYF.